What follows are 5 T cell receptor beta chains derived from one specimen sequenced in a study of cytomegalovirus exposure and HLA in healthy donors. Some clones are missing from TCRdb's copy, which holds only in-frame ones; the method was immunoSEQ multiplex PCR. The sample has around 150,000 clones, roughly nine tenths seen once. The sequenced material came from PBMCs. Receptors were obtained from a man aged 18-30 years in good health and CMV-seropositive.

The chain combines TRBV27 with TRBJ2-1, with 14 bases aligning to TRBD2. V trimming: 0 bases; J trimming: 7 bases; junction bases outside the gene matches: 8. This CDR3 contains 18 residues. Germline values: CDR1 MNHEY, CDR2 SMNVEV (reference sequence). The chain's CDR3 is CASSLSVLTSGRANEQFF. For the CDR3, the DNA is TGTGCCAGCAGTTTATCCGTTCTGACTAGCGGGAGGGCGAATGAGCAGTTCTTC.

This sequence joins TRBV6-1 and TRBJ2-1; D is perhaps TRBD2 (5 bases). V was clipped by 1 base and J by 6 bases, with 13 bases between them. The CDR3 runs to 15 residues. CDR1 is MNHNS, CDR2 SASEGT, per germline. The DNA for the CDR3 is TGTGCCAGCAGTGAAGTCCGGACGGCGGGCAATGAGCAGTTCTTC. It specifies CASSEVRTAGNEQFF.

The CDR3 loop reads CASSLGTASYEQYF. DNA of the CDR3: TGTGCCAGCAGCTTAGGGACAGCCTCCTACGAGCAGTACTTC. This chain uses TRBV7-2 with TRBJ2-7; D might be TRBD1 (6 bases). V was pared by 1 base and J by 0 bases, with 7 bases between. From germline, CDR1 is SGHTA and CDR2 FQGNSA. The CDR3 spans 14 residues.

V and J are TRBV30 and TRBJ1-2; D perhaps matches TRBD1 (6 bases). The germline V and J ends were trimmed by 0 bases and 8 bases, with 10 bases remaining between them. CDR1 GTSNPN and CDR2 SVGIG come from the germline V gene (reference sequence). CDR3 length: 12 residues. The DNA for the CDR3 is TGTGCCTGGAGTGTAACAGGGAACGGCTACACCTTC. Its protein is CAWSVTGNGYTF.

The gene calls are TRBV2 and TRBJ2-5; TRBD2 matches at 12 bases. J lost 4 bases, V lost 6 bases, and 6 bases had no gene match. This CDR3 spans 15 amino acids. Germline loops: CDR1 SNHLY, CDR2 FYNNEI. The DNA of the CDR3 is TGTGCCAGCAGCTGGACTAGCGGGGTTGGAGAGACCCAGTACTTC. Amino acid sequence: CASSWTSGVGETQYF.